This TCR beta chain came from a study of blood T cells in healthy people across ages (dated by TCRdb to between 2015 and 2016). At the level of the whole study: In model experiments, template switching captured roughly one uniquely barcoded TCR beta cDNA molecule for every two T cells. Age-related changes in TCR beta repertoire diversity were measured in the study by deep sequencing normalized with unique cDNA molecular identifiers. The donors were split into four age groups: young (average approximately 16 years), middle-aged (39), aged (around 67) and long-lived (under 90). To avoid experimental bias, donors of different ages were distributed randomly across sequencing lanes. Using the same blood draw, the study looked at two additional independent replicas of 1 million unique cDNA reads for two donors, one aged 18 to 30 and the other aged 80 or older.

Library generation was performed with 5' RACE. Sequencer: Illumina HiSeq 2500. A second PCR of roughly 7 to 12 cycles was performed with a sample-barcoded 5' primer and a J-beta primer mix. A template-switch 5' adaptor carrying 12 random nucleotides introduced a unique molecular identifier onto each TCR beta cDNA molecule. At least 3 million CDR3-containing paired-end reads were obtained from each sample. First-strand cDNA was synthesized from all RNA with the Mint cDNA synthesis kit, primed by a TRBC-specific oligonucleotide. Following uracil-DNA glycosylase treatment, a first 18-cycle PCR with universal primers M1SS and BC2_uni_R was performed on all cDNA. Turning to the authors' computational methods: For normalization, 1 million high-quality reads, each with a distinct molecular identifier, were randomly selected from each sample. Instead of being binned into consensus sequences, reads that shared molecular identifiers were thrown out. MiTCR, set to a Q25 quality threshold and the strictest error-elimination algorithm, was used for CDR3 identification, clonotype clustering and error correction. A nonparametric unseen species model with Euler transformation was used to estimate a lower bound on total TCR beta diversity. The public reads were run again by TCRdb, first through fastp at Q25 and then through MiXCR, and only productive beta chains were kept. All rows with the same CDR3 protein become a single entry with the most common DNA and genes. TCRdb assigned the V and J calls; the authors' analysis was not used. The sample data list hundreds of thousands of distinct CDR3 sequences, and roughly 52% of these were observed just once. Jointly, the top ten make up over 10% of the sample.

Study-wide findings and limitations: A strong correlation was found between observed TCR beta diversity and the percentage of naive T cells measured by flow cytometry. Compared with the aged group, the long-lived group had more naive CD4+ T cells, fewer expanded clones and increased TCR diversity, suggesting age selection. Estimates of total diversity from one million sequenced T cells were regarded as lower bounds and underestimates. Since profiling was done on bulk unsorted PBMCs, naive and antigen-experienced compartments could not be conclusively compared. The CMV infection status of donors was not known, potentially confounding age-related changes in expanded clonotypes. As age increased, observed TCR beta diversity per million T cells dropped in a roughly linear way, and a significant reduction was already evident by age 40.

The CDR3, from cysteine to phenylalanine, totals 15 residues. The sequence is cut down to CDR3 DNA, 45 bases in frame from base 1. About this clonotype itself: No cognate antigen has been identified for it. Possible read error: a much larger clone is one base away.

Donors were approximately 42 systemically healthy Caucasian individuals from Russia aged roughly 6 to 100 years. Ten milliliters of peripheral blood were drawn from each donor into EDTA-treated Vacutainer tubes. Ficoll-Paque density-gradient centrifugation was used to isolate PBMCs, with at least 7 million obtained per sample. Trizol reagent was used to extract total RNA from the PBMCs, yielding at least 5 micrograms per sample. For every donor, flow cytometry on a PBMC aliquot measured the percentage of naive CD45RAhigh/CD27high T cells. The TCR sequence derives from a man aged 30 to 45 in good health. The sequenced sample was blood. The V and J genes are TRBV12-3 or TRBV12-4 and TRBJ2-1, with 8 bases matching TRBD2. At the DNA level, the sequence is TGTGCCAGCAGTTTGGGGGATAGCGGGGACAATGGGCAGTTCTTC. It specifies CASSLGDSGDNGQFF.